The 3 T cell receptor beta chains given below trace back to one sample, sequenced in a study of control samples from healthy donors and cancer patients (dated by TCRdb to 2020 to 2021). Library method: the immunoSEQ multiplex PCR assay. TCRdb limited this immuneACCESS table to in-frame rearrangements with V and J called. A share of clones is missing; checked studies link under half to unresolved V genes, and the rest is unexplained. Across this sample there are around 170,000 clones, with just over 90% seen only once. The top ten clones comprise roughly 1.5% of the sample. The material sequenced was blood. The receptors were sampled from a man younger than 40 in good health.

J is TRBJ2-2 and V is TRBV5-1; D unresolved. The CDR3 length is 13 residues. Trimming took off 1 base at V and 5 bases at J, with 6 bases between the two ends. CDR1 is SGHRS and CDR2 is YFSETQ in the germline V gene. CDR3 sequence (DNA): TGCGCCAGCAGCTTGCAGGTAACCGGGGAGCTGTTTTTT. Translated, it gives CASSLQVTGELFF.

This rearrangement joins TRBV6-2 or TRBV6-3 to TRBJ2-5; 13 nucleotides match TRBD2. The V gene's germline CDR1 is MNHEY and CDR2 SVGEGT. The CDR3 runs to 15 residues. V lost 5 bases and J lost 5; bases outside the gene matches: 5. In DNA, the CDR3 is TGTGCCAGCAGTGCAACTAGCGGGGGGGCTGAGACCCAGTACTTC. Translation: CASSATSGGAETQYF.

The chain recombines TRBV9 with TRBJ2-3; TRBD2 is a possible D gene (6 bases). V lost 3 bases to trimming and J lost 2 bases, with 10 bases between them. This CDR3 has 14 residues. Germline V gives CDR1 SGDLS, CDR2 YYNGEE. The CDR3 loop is CASSARGYTDTQYF. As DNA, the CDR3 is TGTGCCAGCAGCGCCCGGGGGTACACAGATACGCAGTATTTT. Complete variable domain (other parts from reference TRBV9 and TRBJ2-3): DSGVTQTPKHLITATGQRVTLRCSPRSGDLSVYWYQQSLDQGLQFLIQYYNGEERAKGNILERFSAQQFPDLHSELNLSSLELGDSALYFCASSARGYTDTQYFGPGTRLTVL.